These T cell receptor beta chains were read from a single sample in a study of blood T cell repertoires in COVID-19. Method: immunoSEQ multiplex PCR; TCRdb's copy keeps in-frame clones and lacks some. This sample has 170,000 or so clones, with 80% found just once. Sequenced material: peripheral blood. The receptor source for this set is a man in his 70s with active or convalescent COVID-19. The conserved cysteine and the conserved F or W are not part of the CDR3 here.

ASSGDRGGTEAF	TRBJ1-1	TRBV10-2
SVSGGRTSTDTQY	TRBJ2-3	TRBV29-1
ASSLTEDTEAF	TRBJ1-1	TRBV5-1
ASSVSPGQGLNYGYT	TRBJ1-2	TRBV9
ASSVEGQSPDTQY	TRBJ2-3	TRBV9
ASSGVGQGYGYT	TRBJ1-2	TRBV2
ASSERASGSTDTQY	TRBJ2-3	TRBV6-1
ASSLARDSYGYT	TRBJ1-2	TRBV11-2
ASSFGGYQETQY	TRBJ2-5	TRBV7-2
ASSPERGRGITSTDTQY	TRBJ2-3	TRBV4-1
ASSQMSSYNSPLH	TRBJ1-6	TRBV6-5
AWSVQPPGRAGRTEAF	TRBJ1-1	TRBV30
ASSPSGQGANEQF	TRBJ2-1	TRBV18
ASHSGGLPDTQY	TRBJ2-3	TRBV6-5
ASSPRTSGGVTDTQY	TRBJ2-3	TRBV5-4
ASRPGQSNEKLF	TRBJ1-4	TRBV2
ASSLSINRDEAF	TRBJ1-1	TRBV27
ASSPPGGYYGYT	TRBJ1-2	TRBV7-2
ASSKQGAGANVLT	TRBJ2-6	TRBV6-5
ASKDTMSSYNSPLH	TRBJ1-6	TRBV27
ASSDSYGYT	TRBJ1-2	TRBV3-1/TRBV3-2
ASRQPGLAAYEQY	TRBJ2-7	TRBV27
AISEQINYGYT	TRBJ1-2	TRBV10-3
ASGGNEETQY	TRBJ2-5	TRBV9
ASSSLTDTQY	TRBJ2-3	TRBV7-2
ASSLRTGGGDGYT	TRBJ1-2	TRBV7-2
SASDREGTEAF	TRBJ1-1	TRBV29-1
ASSSGLASNTGELF	TRBJ2-2	TRBV11-3
ASALGGYKDNEQF	TRBJ2-1	TRBV19